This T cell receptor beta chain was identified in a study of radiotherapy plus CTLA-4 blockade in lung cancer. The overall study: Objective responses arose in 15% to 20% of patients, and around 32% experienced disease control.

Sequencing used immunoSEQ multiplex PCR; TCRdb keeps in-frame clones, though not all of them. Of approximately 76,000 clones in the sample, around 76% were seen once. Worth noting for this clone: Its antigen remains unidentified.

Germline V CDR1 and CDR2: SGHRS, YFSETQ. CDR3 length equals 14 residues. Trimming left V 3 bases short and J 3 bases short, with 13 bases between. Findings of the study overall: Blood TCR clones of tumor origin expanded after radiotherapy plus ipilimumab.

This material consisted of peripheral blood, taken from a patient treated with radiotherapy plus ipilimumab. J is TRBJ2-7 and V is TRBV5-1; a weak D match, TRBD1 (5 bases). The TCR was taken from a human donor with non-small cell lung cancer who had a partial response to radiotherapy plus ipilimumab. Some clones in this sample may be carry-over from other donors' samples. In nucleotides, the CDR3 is TGCGCCAGCAGCTGGGGCGAGAGTTACTACGAGCAGTACTTC. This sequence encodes CASSWGESYYEQYF.